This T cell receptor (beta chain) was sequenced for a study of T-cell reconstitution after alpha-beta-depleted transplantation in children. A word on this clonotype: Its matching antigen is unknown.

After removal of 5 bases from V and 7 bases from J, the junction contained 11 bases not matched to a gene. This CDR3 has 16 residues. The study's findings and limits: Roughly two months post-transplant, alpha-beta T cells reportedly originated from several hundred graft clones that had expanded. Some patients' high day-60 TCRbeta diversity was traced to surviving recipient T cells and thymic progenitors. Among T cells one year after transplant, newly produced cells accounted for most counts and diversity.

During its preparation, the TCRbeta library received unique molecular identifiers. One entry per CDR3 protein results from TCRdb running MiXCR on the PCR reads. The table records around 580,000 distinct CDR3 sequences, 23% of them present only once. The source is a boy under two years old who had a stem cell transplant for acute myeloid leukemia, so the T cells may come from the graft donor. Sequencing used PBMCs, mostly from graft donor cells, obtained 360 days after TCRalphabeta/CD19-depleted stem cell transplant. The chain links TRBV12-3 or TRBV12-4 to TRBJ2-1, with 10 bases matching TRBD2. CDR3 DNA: TGTGCCAGCAGTCAAGCCAGCGGGGGGGCGGGGAATGAGCAGTTCTTC. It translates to CASSQASGGAGNEQFF.